One sample yielded the 21 T cell receptor beta chains listed below, sequenced in a study of T cells after yellow fever vaccination. TCRdb re-called the 5' RACE reads with MiXCR, one entry per CDR3 protein. Here the sample spans some 560,000 distinct CDR3 sequences, roughly a sixth being singletons. The sample was PBMCs, taken 5 days after the first yellow fever vaccination. The receptors shown here come from a man between 18 and 35 years old who received the YFV17D yellow fever vaccine.

The gene calls are TRBV7-7 and TRBJ2-5; D not resolved. The CDR3 extends over 11 amino acids. Germline V gene data show CDR1 as SSHAT and CDR2 as FNYEAQ (reference sequence). In DNA, the CDR3 is TGTGTCGGGTATTACCAAGAGACCCAGTACTTC. This gives the protein CVGYYQETQYF.

The rearrangement links TRBV12-3 or TRBV12-4 to TRBJ2-3; a weak D match, TRBD2 (7 bases). The CDR3 runs 16 residues. Trimming took 3 bases from V and 2 from J, leaving 15 bases between them. This CDR3 reads CASSFGAGAVTDTQYF. The CDR3 DNA follows: TGTGCCAGCAGTTTCGGGGCGGGGGCCGTCACAGATACGCAGTATTTT.

V gene TRBV7-9 combines with J gene TRBJ1-5; 7 positions agree with TRBD1. V lost 5 bases and J lost 9; bases outside the gene matches: 10. Germline CDR1 is SEHNR and CDR2 is FQNEAQ (reference sequence). The CDR3 is 14 amino acids. The CDR3: CASSTDRSLRPQHF. Written as DNA, the CDR3 is TGTGCCAGCAGCACGGACAGGTCCCTCCGGCCCCAGCATTTT. Drawing the rest from reference TRBV7-9 and TRBJ1-5, the complete variable domain is DTGVSQNPRHKITKRGQNVTFRCDPISEHNRLYWYRQTLGQGPEFLTYFQNEAQLEKSRLLSDRFSAERPKGSFSTLEIQRTEQGDSAMYLCASSTDRSLRPQHFGDGTRLSIL.

The chain uses TRBV29-1 and TRBJ2-5; 10 nucleotides match TRBD2. CDR3 size: 14 residues. With 6 bases clipped from V and 4 bases from J, the junction kept 8 bases outside the gene matches. Germline values: CDR1 SQVTM, CDR2 ANQGSEA. This CDR3 is CSVERGGLGETQYF. Written as DNA, the CDR3 is TGCAGCGTGGAGCGGGGGGGCCTTGGAGAGACCCAGTACTTC.

The rearrangement joins TRBV7-2 to TRBJ1-1; D remains unclear. V lost 3 bases, J lost 4 bases, and 9 bases lay in between. The CDR3 runs 13 residues. CDR1 and CDR2 (germline): SGHTA, FQGNSA. The CDR3 bases are TGTGCCAGCAGCTTCAAGGCTACCACTGAAGCTTTCTTT. Translating gives CASSFKATTEAFF.

The table lists this clonotype with a few counts. The gene calls are TRBV9 and TRBJ1-4; 10 positions agree with TRBD1. Germline V lookup: CDR1 SGDLS, CDR2 YYNGEE. Trimming at V came to 2 bases and at J to 6 bases, leaving 4 bases not matched to a gene. The length of the CDR3 is 15 residues. The CDR3 nucleotides are TGTGCCAGCAGCGTGACAGGGGGCGAGGATGAAAAACTGTTTTTT. Its protein is CASSVTGGEDEKLFF. Together with reference TRBV9 and TRBJ1-4, the CDR3 gives the full variable domain: DSGVTQTPKHLITATGQRVTLRCSPRSGDLSVYWYQQSLDQGLQFLIQYYNGEERAKGNILERFSAQQFPDLHSELNLSSLELGDSALYFCASSVTGGEDEKLFFGSGTQLSVL.

V usage is TRBV7-2 and J usage is TRBJ2-1, with 8 nucleotides matching TRBD2. V lost 2 bases and J lost 1; bases outside the gene matches: 4. The CDR3 totals 16 residues. The germline V gene encodes CDR1 SGHTA and CDR2 FQGNSA. The CDR3, as DNA: TGTGCCAGCAGCTTAAAAAGCGGGGGTTCCTACAATGAGCAGTTCTTC. Protein: CASSLKSGGSYNEQFF.

This clonotype has ten or more counts. This chain connects TRBV20-1 to TRBJ2-5, with TRBD2 matching 8 bases. Germline assignment: CDR1 DFQATT and CDR2 SNEGSKA (reference sequence). This CDR3 has 13 residues. With V trimmed by 4 bases and J by 1 base, 2 bases remained unmatched. CDR3 coding DNA: TGCAGTGCTAACGGGGGGGCCCAAGAGACCCAGTACTTC. Its translation is CSANGGAQETQYF.

This chain uses TRBV5-4 with TRBJ2-1; 7 bases are a match to TRBD1. The V segment lost 4 bases and the J segment 8 bases; nucleotides outside the gene matches: 6. Looked up from germline, CDR1 is SGHNT and CDR2 is YYREEE (reference sequence). The CDR3 is made up of 13 amino acids. The CDR3 DNA follows: TGTGCCAGCAGCCCCGGGACAGCATATGAGCAGTTCTTC. The encoded protein is CASSPGTAYEQFF.

This clonotype was found a few times. CDR3 residues: CATSRDRSVGRGYYRGYTF. CDR3 sequence (DNA): TGTGCCACCAGCAGAGATCGTAGTGTGGGCCGGGGGTACTATCGGGGCTACACCTTC. V usage is TRBV15 and J usage is TRBJ1-2, with D possibly TRBD1 on 5 matching bases. This CDR3 comprises 19 residues. V was shortened by 0 bases and J by 8 bases, with 28 bases between the two germline ends. Germline lookup yields CDR1 LNHNV and CDR2 YYDKDF (reference sequence).

This clonotype showed up just once. This chain connects TRBV7-6 to TRBJ1-4; TRBD1 might be the D (5 bases). The CDR3 is 15 amino acids. Germline loops: CDR1 SGHVS, CDR2 FNYEAQ. V was shortened by 5 bases and J by 3 bases, with 13 bases between the two germline ends. CDR3 region: CASSLGGVANEKLFF. The CDR3 DNA is TGTGCCAGCAGCCTGGGGGGGGTCGCTAATGAAAAACTGTTTTTT.

This clonotype was seen a handful of times. In DNA, the CDR3 is TGTGCCAGCAGCCTCGCCCGGCACTACGAGCAGTACTTC. Amino acid sequence: CASSLARHYEQYF. The rearrangement uses TRBV11-3 and TRBJ2-7; D is uncertain. V was clipped by 5 bases and J by 3 bases, with 11 bases between them. The germline V gene has CDR1 SGHNT and CDR2 YENEEA. This CDR3 contains 13 residues.

This clonotype occurred a few times. The CDR3 sequence is CASSVGWALSYNEQFF. The CDR3, as DNA: TGTGCCAGCAGCGTAGGCTGGGCCCTCTCCTACAATGAGCAGTTCTTC. This rearrangement joins TRBV9 to TRBJ2-1, with unresolved D. CDR3 size: 16 residues. Between the trimmed V and J ends, which lost 0 bases and 0 bases, there was a span of 10 bases. In germline, CDR1 is SGDLS, CDR2 YYNGEE.

The chain couples TRBV20-1 to TRBJ2-7; D is ambiguous. The CDR3 totals 12 residues. In germline, CDR1 is DFQATT, CDR2 SNEGSKA (reference sequence). V was pared by 2 bases and J by 6 bases, with 11 bases between. CDR3 sequence reads: CSARYTWAEQYF. The CDR3 DNA follows: TGCAGTGCTAGATATACTTGGGCCGAGCAGTACTTC.

This clonotype was seen repeatedly, ten times or more. This chain connects TRBV29-1 to TRBJ2-5; D unresolved. The germline V gene has CDR1 SQVTM and CDR2 ANQGSEA. Trimming pared 3 bases from V and 5 bases from J, leaving 10 bases between. This CDR3 is 12 amino acids long. The CDR3 DNA reads TGCAGCGTTGATTGGTCATGGGAGACCCAGTACTTC. Translating it yields CSVDWSWETQYF.

V and J are TRBV6-5 and TRBJ1-1; no firm D call. Germline V gene data show CDR1 as MNHEY and CDR2 as SVGAGI. The ends were cut back, 8 bases at V and 1 base at J, with 8 bases in the middle. This CDR3 spans 12 amino acids. The CDR3 loop is CASARANTEAFF. The CDR3 DNA is TGTGCCAGCGCTAGGGCGAACACTGAAGCTTTCTTT.

This clonotype occurred many times. V is TRBV6-2 or TRBV6-3 and J is TRBJ1-5; D perhaps matches TRBD1 (6 bases). Trimming shortened V by 6 bases and J by 4 bases, and 10 bases separated the two germline ends. The CDR3 covers 13 residues. CDR1 MNHEY and CDR2 SVGEGT come from the germline V gene. The CDR3 coding sequence is TGTGCCAGCAGGGGGGGGCCTAATCAGCCCCAGCATTTT. As protein: CASRGGPNQPQHF.

V gene TRBV11-2 combines with J gene TRBJ2-5; D remains unclear. CDR3 size: 13 residues. Trimming removed 2 bases from V and 4 bases from J, with 8 bases in between. CDR1 is SGHAT, CDR2 FQNNGV, per germline. CDR3 region: CASSLRYTETQYF. CDR3 coding DNA: TGTGCCAGCAGCTTACGCTATACAGAGACCCAGTACTTC.

This clonotype was detected only a few times. The chain couples TRBV7-2 to TRBJ2-3, with TRBD2 matching 11 bases. This CDR3 region has 17 residues. J gave up 4 bases and V 3 bases, and 9 bases lay outside the gene matches. Germline V gene data show CDR1 as SGHTA and CDR2 as FQGNSA. CDR3 sequence reads: CASSLGLAVQPPDTQYF. CDR3 nucleotide sequence: TGTGCCAGCAGCTTGGGACTAGCGGTTCAACCCCCAGATACGCAGTATTTT.

The sample holds a few counts of this clonotype. The genes are TRBV5-5 and TRBJ2-7, with a possible D match to TRBD2 (6 bases). The CDR3 is 14 amino acids. The V and J ends lost 0 bases and 6 bases respectively, with 13 bases between them. The germline CDR1 and CDR2 sequences are SGHKS and YYEKEE (reference sequence). CDR3 sequence (DNA): TGTGCCAGCAGCTTGGGGCAGGGAGGTGGCGAGCAGTACGTC. Translating it yields CASSLGQGGGEQYV.

CDR3 amino acids: CASSFHQDIQYF. The CDR3 DNA reads as TGTGCCAGCAGCTTCCATCAGGACATTCAGTACTTC. The chain combines TRBV5-6 with TRBJ2-4; D is undetermined. Deletions cut 2 bases from V and 8 bases from J, with 8 bases between. Per germline, CDR1 SGHDT and CDR2 YYEEEE. The CDR3 totals 12 residues.